This is a list of T cell receptor beta chains from one sample in a study of blood T cell dynamics during melanoma immunotherapy. The protocol was immunoSEQ multiplex PCR, while the TCRdb copy is restricted to in-frame clones and leaves out a portion. The sample has about 17,000 clones, 70% to 90% seen once; the top ten hold approximately 8%. The sequencing used blood, collected from a patient treated with checkpoint blockade. The receptors originated from a human donor with melanoma. The CDR3 runs from the conserved cysteine through the conserved F or W. A D gene is named only where the DNA matches it firmly. Clone size is stated in some rows and not others, as once, few, many or a class when expanded.

j_gene,d_gene,abundance,v_gene,CDR3nt,CDR3aa
TRBJ1-3,-,-,TRBV30,TGTGCCTGGAGTGTACGGGCAGGGCCGGGTGGAAACACCATATATTTT,CAWSVRAGPGGNTIYF
TRBJ2-1,-,-,TRBV5-1,TGCGCCAGCAGCTTAGTTGGGGGTGGGGATGAGCAGTTCTTC,CASSLVGGGDEQFF
TRBJ2-7,TRBD2,once,TRBV6-6,TGTGCCAGCGTAGCGGGAGGGCACTCCTACGAGCAGTACTTC,CASVAGGHSYEQYF
TRBJ1-5,-,-,TRBV7-9,TGTGCCAGCAGCGGTCAGGGGCCTAATCAGCCCCAGCATTTT,CASSGQGPNQPQHF
TRBJ2-7,-,few,TRBV6-1,TGTGCCAGCAGTGAAGCGGACCCTACAACCTACGAGCAGTACTTC,CASSEADPTTYEQYF
TRBJ2-3,TRBD2,once,TRBV11-1,TGTGCCAGCAGCCCTGGACTAGCGGGAATCCCTAGCACAGATACGCAGTATTTT,CASSPGLAGIPSTDTQYF
TRBJ2-2,-,-,TRBV4-2,TGTGCCAGCAGCCAAGGGACAACCGGGGAGCTGTTTTTT,CASSQGTTGELFF
TRBJ1-5,-,-,TRBV7-8,TGTGCCAGCAGCTTAGGGGGCAGGGAGGGTCAGCCCCAGCATTTT,CASSLGGREGQPQHF
TRBJ2-5,TRBD1,-,TRBV6-5,TGTGCCAGCAGACCGACAGGGCAAGAGACCCAGTACTTC,CASRPTGQETQYF
TRBJ2-5,-,-,TRBV7-2,TGTGCCAGCAGCCCACAGGGGGGGGAGACCCAGTACTTC,CASSPQGGETQYF
TRBJ2-7,-,-,TRBV6-6,TGTGCCAGCAGTTACCAGGCTAGGACTTACGAGCAGTACTTC,CASSYQARTYEQYF
TRBJ2-1,-,once,TRBV9,TGTGCCAGCAGCCCTCATGGTTCCCAGGGAGATGAGCAGTTCTTC,CASSPHGSQGDEQFF
TRBJ1-1,-,-,TRBV6-6,TGTGCCAGCAGTTACTGGAACAGGGAGCCCACTGAAGCTTTCTTT,CASSYWNREPTEAFF
TRBJ1-4,TRBD1,-,TRBV28,TGTGCCAGCAGTTCAGCGGGACAGGGCGGTGAAAAACTGTTTTTT,CASSSAGQGGEKLFF
TRBJ1-1,-,once,TRBV19,TGTGCCAGTAGCCCGGCGGGATTGAACACTGAAGCTTTCTTT,CASSPAGLNTEAFF
TRBJ1-6,-,-,TRBV30,TGTGCCTGGCACCGGGACCGAGGTTCACCCCTCCACTTT,CAWHRDRGSPLHF
TRBJ2-5,TRBD1,once,TRBV28,TGTGCCAGCAGTCCGAGGACAGGGCACCAAGAGACCCAGTACTTC,CASSPRTGHQETQYF
TRBJ1-5,-,-,TRBV27,TGTGCCAGCAGGACGATGGACGGAACCAATCAGCCCCAGCATTTT,CASRTMDGTNQPQHF
TRBJ2-1,-,-,TRBV4-2,TGTGCCAGCAGCCAGGGGTACAATGAGCAGTTCTTC,CASSQGYNEQFF
TRBJ2-1,TRBD1,-,TRBV19,TGTGCCAGTAGTGAAGGACAGGGTTATGATGAGCAGTTCTTC,CASSEGQGYDEQFF
TRBJ1-4,TRBD1,-,TRBV30,TGTGCCTGGAGTTCCGGGACAGTTAATGAAAAACTGTTTTTT,CAWSSGTVNEKLFF
TRBJ1-4,-,few,TRBV7-9,TGTGCCAGCAGTCGGGGTGAAAAACTGTTTTTT,CASSRGEKLFF
TRBJ1-2,-,-,TRBV28,TGTGCCAGCAGTGGCTTTATAATGGTGGTCGAGGATGGCTACACCTTC,CASSGFIMVVEDGYTF
TRBJ2-1,-,-,TRBV28,TGTGCCAGCAGTTCCTACTTAGGCAATGAGCAGTTCTTC,CASSSYLGNEQFF
TRBJ2-2,-,once,TRBV19,TGTGCCAGTAGTAACCGGGGGCGCGGGCTAGGCGAGGACACCGGGGAGCTGTTTTTT,CASSNRGRGLGEDTGELFF
TRBJ1-5,-,-,TRBV28,TGTGCCAGCAGTTTACGGGGGTCGAGCAATCAGCCCCAGCATTTT,CASSLRGSSNQPQHF
TRBJ2-7,-,-,TRBV28,TGTGCCAGCAGTTACAGCGGGACAGTGCCCTACGAGCAGTACTTC,CASSYSGTVPYEQYF
TRBJ2-5,TRBD2,-,TRBV28,TGTGCCAGCAGACTAGCGGGAGGAGAGACCCAGTACTTC,CASRLAGGETQYF
TRBJ2-1,TRBD2,-,TRBV7-2,TGTGCCAGCAGCCTGACTAGCGTGCCGTACAATGAGCAGTTCTTC,CASSLTSVPYNEQFF
TRBJ2-7,TRBD2,-,TRBV30,TGTGCCTGGAACGTGGGACTAGCGGGACCCTACGAGCAGTACTTC,CAWNVGLAGPYEQYF
TRBJ2-2,-,-,TRBV11-3,TGTGCCAGCAGCTTAGGCCAGGGTATCACCGGGGAGCTGTTTTTT,CASSLGQGITGELFF
TRBJ2-1,-,-,TRBV7-8,TGTGCCAGCAGCTCGGTCCGGGAGTTGGATGAGCAGTTCTTC,CASSSVRELDEQFF
TRBJ2-4,TRBD2,few,TRBV7-2,TGTGCCAGCAGCTTAAAAACTAGCGGGGGAAACATTCAGTACTTC,CASSLKTSGGNIQYF
TRBJ2-7,TRBD2,-,TRBV6-5,TGTGCCAGCAGTTCCCCTAGCGGGAGTCTGCGCGAGCAGTACTTC,CASSSPSGSLREQYF
TRBJ2-7,TRBD2,-,TRBV4-3,TGCGCCAGCAGCCAAGCGGGAGGGCCCAACGAGCAGTACTTC,CASSQAGGPNEQYF
TRBJ2-7,TRBD2,-,TRBV29-1,TGCAGCGGGGGGGGAGTCCACGAGCAGTACTTC,CSGGGVHEQYF
TRBJ2-3,-,once,TRBV27,TGTGCCAGCAGTTCGATGGGTACAGATACGCAGTATTTT,CASSSMGTDTQYF
TRBJ1-1,-,-,TRBV28,TGTGCCAGCACCCCGGGGGGCCTCACTGAAGCTTTCTTT,CASTPGGLTEAFF
TRBJ1-5,-,-,TRBV28,TGTGCCAGCAGTTTTGGGGACAGCAATCAGCCCCAGCATTTT,CASSFGDSNQPQHF
TRBJ2-5,TRBD2,once,TRBV7-2,TGTGCCAGCAGCTTAGGGACTAGCGGGAGAGAGACCCAGTACTTC,CASSLGTSGRETQYF
TRBJ1-2,-,-,TRBV7-8,TGTGCCAGCAGCTTGTCCCGGGAAGGGAGCTATGGCTACACCTTC,CASSLSREGSYGYTF
TRBJ2-5,TRBD2,-,TRBV11-2,TGTGCCAGCAGCATACGACTAGCGGGAGTGGCAGAGACCCAGTACTTC,CASSIRLAGVAETQYF
TRBJ2-1,TRBD2,-,TRBV7-9,TGTGCCAGCAGCTTAGTGGGGCGGGAGGTTCGGGAGGGTGAGCAGTTCTTC,CASSLVGREVREGEQFF
TRBJ2-1,-,-,TRBV6-1,TGTGCCAGCAGTGCTTCAGCCACAGGTGAGCAGTTCTTC,CASSASATGEQFF
TRBJ2-1,TRBD1,few,TRBV5-6,TGTGCCAGCAGCTTCCCGACAGGGGTCAATGAGCAGTTCTTC,CASSFPTGVNEQFF
TRBJ2-7,-,-,TRBV5-4,TGTGCCAGCAGCTTCAGCGGGCCTCCATCCTACGAGCAGTACTTC,CASSFSGPPSYEQYF
TRBJ1-6,-,-,TRBV7-9,TGTGCCAGCAGCACGGATCAGGGTTCACCCCTCCACTTT,CASSTDQGSPLHF
TRBJ2-7,-,-,TRBV5-1,TGCGCCAGCAGCTTGGAACCAGGTGTTGCCTACGAGCAGTACTTC,CASSLEPGVAYEQYF
TRBJ2-2,TRBD2,few,TRBV5-6,TGTGCCAGCAGCTTGCCGGCGGGAGGACGGACCGGGGAGCTGTTTTTT,CASSLPAGGRTGELFF
TRBJ2-1,TRBD1,-,TRBV7-8,TGTGCCAGCAGCTTGGGACAGGATGAGCAGTTCTTC,CASSLGQDEQFF
TRBJ1-3,-,-,TRBV9,TGTGCCAGCAGCGTAGAAGGGAGGTATGGAAACACCATATATTTT,CASSVEGRYGNTIYF
TRBJ2-2,TRBD2,once,TRBV2,TGTGCCAGCAGTGTAATAAGGGGGGAGCGGGAGGTGAACACCGGGGAGCTGTTTTTT,CASSVIRGEREVNTGELFF
TRBJ2-1,-,-,TRBV7-2,TGTGCCAGCAGCTCTCAAGGGACGGTCTACAATGAGCAGTTCTTC,CASSSQGTVYNEQFF